This entry lists 30 T cell receptor beta chains sequenced from one sample in a study of blood T cell repertoires in COVID-19 (TCRdb year 2020). Library preparation used the immunoSEQ multiplex PCR assay. TCRdb stores this immuneACCESS table with in-frame sequences only. Part of the clones is absent; in the studies checked, under half of the shortfall reflects unresolved V genes, and no reason is known for the rest. The sample table contains about 150,000 clones; only one count was recorded for more than 85% of them. 2% to 3% of the sample is taken by the ten largest. The sequenced material came from peripheral blood. All receptors derive from an older woman with acute or convalescent COVID-19.

This rearrangement joins TRBV5-6 to TRBJ1-3; the match to TRBD1 covers 7 bases. V gave up 3 bases and J gave up 0 bases; unmatched junction bases: 9. Per germline, CDR1 SGHDT and CDR2 YYEEEE. The CDR3 is 17 residues long. The CDR3 DNA reads as TGTGCCAGCAGCTCACAGACAGGGATACGCTCTGGAAACACCATATATTTT. It specifies CASSSQTGIRSGNTIYF.

V and J are TRBV5-1 and TRBJ2-3; 12 bases line up with TRBD1. Trimming cost V 2 bases and J 4 bases; bases outside gene matches: 11. The CDR3 is 18 amino acids. Germline CDR1 SGHRS, CDR2 YFSETQ. The CDR3 protein is CASSFAGTGGALSDTQYF. CDR3 nucleotide sequence: TGCGCCAGCAGCTTCGCTGGGACAGGGGGCGCGTTATCAGATACGCAGTATTTT.

This sequence joins TRBV10-3 and TRBJ1-2; D is perhaps TRBD1 (6 bases). V lost 3 bases and J lost 3, with 20 bases in between. The CDR3 has 17 amino acids. The germline CDR1 and CDR2 sequences are ENHRY and SYGVKD. The CDR3 protein is CAISDISMDRFHYGYTF. The DNA of the CDR3 is TGTGCCATCAGTGATATCTCGATGGACAGATTTCACTATGGCTACACCTTC.

The chain has TRBV27 and TRBJ2-1; 11 bases fit TRBD2. V dropped 5 bases and J dropped 8; count of bases not matched to a gene: 8. CDR3 length: 15 residues. The germline V gene has CDR1 MNHEY and CDR2 SMNVEV (reference sequence). The CDR3 coding sequence is TGTGCCAGCAGTGACTATAGCGGGGGGGGAGATGAGCAGTTCTTC. Translated: CASSDYSGGGDEQFF.

J is TRBJ1-5 and V is TRBV27, with D possibly TRBD1 on 6 matching bases. Trimming took off 6 bases at V and 4 bases at J, with 13 bases between the two ends. Germline CDR1 is MNHEY and CDR2 is SMNVEV (reference sequence). The CDR3 sequence is 14 residues long. The CDR3 reads CASSPTGRNQPQHF. Here the CDR3 DNA reads TGTGCCAGCAGCCCGACAGGCCGGAATCAGCCCCAGCATTTT.

The chain recombines TRBV28 with TRBJ1-2; D not resolved. Per the germline V gene, CDR1 is MDHEN and CDR2 is SYDVKM. V was trimmed by 7 bases and J by 5 bases, leaving 8 bases between them. This CDR3 is 11 amino acids long. The chain's CDR3 is CASTSSYGYTF. The CDR3 bases are TGTGCCAGCACCTCGTCTTATGGCTACACCTTC.

The CDR3 spells CASSLFGVRTEAFF. The CDR3 DNA follows: TGTGCCAGCAGTCTATTTGGAGTGAGGACTGAAGCTTTCTTT. V and J are TRBV6-5 and TRBJ1-1; D ambiguous. The length of the CDR3 is 14 residues. Looked up from germline, CDR1 is MNHEY and CDR2 is SVGAGI. The V end lost 5 bases, the J end lost 5 bases, and 15 bases lay between the germline ends.

This chain connects TRBV9 to TRBJ1-1; the D gene is possibly TRBD1 (6 bases). Germline V gives CDR1 SGDLS, CDR2 YYNGEE. Trimming cost V 2 bases and J 1 base, with 12 bases left between them. The CDR3 runs to 15 residues. CDR3: CASSVTGLANTEAFF. The CDR3 coding sequence is TGTGCCAGCAGCGTTACAGGGTTGGCGAACACTGAAGCTTTCTTT.

V usage is TRBV11-3 and J usage is TRBJ2-1, with 7 bases fitting TRBD2. Germline assignment: CDR1 SGHNT and CDR2 YENEEA. The CDR3 covers 13 residues. The V and J ends lost 1 base and 13 bases, in that order; junction bases with no gene match: 7. The CDR3 nucleotides read TGTGCCAGCAGCTTAGGGGCGGGGGAGCTTCAGTTCTTC. It is translated as CASSLGAGELQFF.

The chain joins TRBV24-1 to TRBJ2-1, with D possibly TRBD1 on 5 matching bases. The CDR3 consists of 13 residues. Germline-derived CDR1 and CDR2 are KGHDR and SFDVKD. Between the trimmed V and J ends, which lost 2 bases and 6 bases, there was a span of 7 bases. The CDR3 is CATSDSRVNEQFF. Written as DNA, the CDR3 is TGTGCCACCAGTGATTCCAGGGTCAATGAGCAGTTCTTC.

This chain joins TRBV27 and TRBJ1-6, with a possible D match to TRBD1 (5 bases). The CDR3 contains 12 residues. Germline V gene sequence: CDR1 MNHEY, CDR2 SMNVEV (reference sequence). V lost 6 bases and J 10 bases, leaving 10 bases between the germline ends. The CDR3 loop reads CASSQGGSPLHF. The CDR3 nucleotides are TGTGCCAGCAGCCAGGGTGGGTCACCCCTCCACTTT.

The chain has TRBV18 and TRBJ2-7; D perhaps matches TRBD2 (6 bases). The V gene's germline CDR1 is KGHSH and CDR2 LQKENI. The CDR3 sequence is 14 residues long. With 0 bases removed from V and 6 bases from J, the gap between germline ends came to 12 bases. The CDR3 DNA sequence: TGTGCCAGCTCACCACCGCGGAGGGTTTGCGAGCAGTACGTC. The encoded protein is CASSPPRRVCEQYV.

The chain is built from TRBV18 and TRBJ1-6; D not certain. Germline V CDR1 and CDR2: KGHSH, LQKENI. This CDR3 is 16 amino acids long. Trimming took 4 bases from V and 7 from J, leaving 17 bases between them. In nucleotides, the CDR3 is TGTGCCAGCTCACAAGATCTGGGAGTCACGAATTCACCCCTCCACTTT. Translation gives CASSQDLGVTNSPLHF.

The chain couples TRBV15 to TRBJ1-2; 7 bases fit TRBD1. Germline CDR1 LNHNV, CDR2 YYDKDF (reference sequence). V lost 5 bases, J lost 8 bases, and 14 bases stayed unmatched. The CDR3 loop spans 15 amino acids. Written as DNA, the CDR3 is TGTGCCACCAGCGAGAAGACAGGGCCTCTTTTAGGCTACACCTTC. Protein: CATSEKTGPLLGYTF.

This chain uses TRBV28 with TRBJ1-3; 7 nucleotides line up with TRBD1. V lost 9 bases, J lost 3 bases, and 8 bases stayed unmatched. The CDR3 sequence is 14 residues long. CDR1 and CDR2 from the germline V gene are MDHEN and SYDVKM. In DNA, the CDR3 is TGTGCCAGTCTGACAGGGAGAGGTGGAAACACCATATATTTT. Its protein is CASLTGRGGNTIYF.

In DNA form, the CDR3 reads TGTGCCAGCAGTTACTCGGGGGGAAGGGGCCAAGAGACCCAGTACTTC. Its protein is CASSYSGGRGQETQYF. The V gene is TRBV6-5, the J gene TRBJ2-5, with D maybe TRBD2 (6 bases). Per the germline V gene, CDR1 is MNHEY and CDR2 is SVGAGI. This CDR3 is built from 16 residues. Trimming stripped 0 bases from V and 1 base from J, with 12 bases between.

V and J are TRBV3-1 (or the pseudogene TRBV3-2) and TRBJ2-3, with 11 bases that match TRBD2. With 0 bases clipped from V and 1 base from J, the junction kept 9 bases outside the gene matches. This CDR3 comprises 19 residues. CDR1 LGHDT and CDR2 YNNKEL come from the germline V gene (reference sequence). CDR3 bases: TGTGCCAGCAGCCAAGATCGTAGCGGGGGGGCCGTGCGCACAGATACGCAGTATTTT. As protein: CASSQDRSGGAVRTDTQYF.

This chain joins TRBV24-1 and TRBJ2-1, with 10 positions matching TRBD2. This CDR3 region has 16 residues. Germline values: CDR1 KGHDR, CDR2 SFDVKD. V was clipped by 3 bases and J by 6 bases; unmatched bases: 7. For the CDR3, the DNA is TGTGCCACCAGTGATGCCAGCGGGGGGGCGGTCAATGAGCAGTTCTTC. Its protein product is CATSDASGGAVNEQFF.

This chain connects TRBV6-5 to TRBJ1-2; TRBD1 matches 10 bases. The CDR3 is 14 residues long. Trimming at V came to 2 bases and at J to 7 bases, leaving 4 bases not matched to a gene. In germline, CDR1 is MNHEY, CDR2 SVGAGI. The CDR3 nucleotides read TGTGCCAGCAGTTACAACCGGGACAGGGGTGGCTACACCTTC. It yields the protein CASSYNRDRGGYTF.

As for this clone: This CDR3 is also generated by other DNA sequences in the sample. V is TRBV5-1 and J is TRBJ1-1; D unclear. This CDR3 has 14 residues. CDR1 and CDR2 (germline): SGHRS, YFSETQ. Trimming took off 0 bases at V and 1 base at J, with 7 bases between the two ends. The CDR3 is CASSLAGENTEAFF. The CDR3 DNA is TGCGCCAGCAGCTTGGCCGGAGAGAACACTGAAGCTTTCTTT.

This chain joins TRBV5-5 and TRBJ2-5, with TRBD1 identical over 7 bases. With V trimmed by 4 bases and J by 3 bases, 9 bases remained unmatched. Germline lookup yields CDR1 SGHKS and CDR2 YYEKEE (reference sequence). The CDR3 sequence is 15 residues long. CDR3 protein: CASSRGQLFEETQYF. CDR3 nucleotide sequence: TGTGCCAGCAGCAGGGGACAGTTGTTCGAAGAGACCCAGTACTTC.

The genes are TRBV7-8 and TRBJ1-2; D not certain. In germline, CDR1 is SGHVS, CDR2 FQNEAQ. V dropped 3 bases and J dropped 6 bases, with 11 bases sitting between them. This CDR3 contains 13 residues. This chain's CDR3 is CASSFPGNNGYTF. In nucleotides, the CDR3 is TGTGCCAGCAGCTTTCCGGGAAACAATGGCTACACCTTC.

The CDR3 DNA reads as TGTGCCAGCAGTTACTCGACAGGGTGGAACACTGAAGCTTTCTTT. Its protein is CASSYSTGWNTEAFF. The chain couples TRBV6-5 to TRBJ1-1; 7 nucleotides align to TRBD1. The CDR3 is made up of 15 amino acids. V lost 0 bases and J lost 1; bases outside the gene matches: 2. Germline-derived CDR1 and CDR2 are MNHEY and SVGAGI.

J is TRBJ2-1 and V is TRBV6-5, with 12 bases identical to TRBD2. Trimming cost V 7 bases and J 5 bases; bases outside gene matches: 6. CDR3 length: 15 amino acids. Germline CDR1 reads MNHEY; CDR2 reads SVGAGI. DNA for the CDR3: TGTGCCAGCAACAAAGGACTAGCGGGGAACAATGAGCAGTTCTTC. It yields the protein CASNKGLAGNNEQFF.

This clone came up a few times. The chain joins TRBV2 to TRBJ2-7, with no clear D. This CDR3 is 14 amino acids long. Trimming cost V 2 bases and J 0 bases, with 8 bases left between them. Germline V gene data show CDR1 as SNHLY and CDR2 as FYNNEI. CDR3 residues: CASSEPVSSYEQYF. The CDR3 DNA is TGTGCCAGCAGTGAACCGGTGAGCTCCTACGAGCAGTACTTC.

The genes are TRBV28 and TRBJ1-2; 10 bases fit TRBD1. CDR3 length equals 17 residues. The junction had 14 bases not matched to a gene; V was cut back by 2 bases and J by 8 bases. From germline, CDR1 is MDHEN and CDR2 SYDVKM. CDR3 loop: CASSLHIGGTGVNGYTF. CDR3 bases: TGTGCCAGCAGTTTACATATAGGGGGGACAGGGGTCAACGGCTACACCTTC.

V and J are TRBV7-2 and TRBJ2-3, with 13 bases lining up with TRBD2. The V gene's germline CDR1 is SGHTA and CDR2 FQGNSA. The CDR3 runs 16 residues. V lost 1 base and J lost 7; bases outside the gene matches: 5. In DNA, the CDR3 is TGTGCCAGCAGCTTAGGACTAGCGGGGGGTACAAATACGCAGTATTTT. Translation: CASSLGLAGGTNTQYF.

The chain couples TRBV5-1 to TRBJ2-1; D is possibly TRBD2 (7 bases). The germline CDR1 and CDR2 sequences are SGHRS and YFSETQ. Trimming removed 1 base from V and 7 bases from J, with 21 bases in between. The CDR3 has 17 amino acids. DNA of the CDR3: TGCGCCAGCAGCTTGATGGGGGGGCCTACACCTGGGAATGAGCAGTTCTTC. It yields the protein CASSLMGGPTPGNEQFF.

The CDR3 loop reads CASSRLEGTGAPRSSYNEQFF. The CDR3, as DNA: TGTGCCAGTAGTAGGCTGGAGGGGACAGGGGCCCCCCGGAGCTCCTACAATGAGCAGTTCTTC. The chain recombines TRBV19 with TRBJ2-1; 10 bases align to TRBD1. CDR3 length: 21 residues. Germline CDR1 and CDR2: LNHDA and SQIVND (reference sequence). The J segment lost 0 bases and the V segment lost 4 bases, leaving 18 bases of the junction unmatched.

The V and J genes are TRBV27 and TRBJ1-2, with D possibly TRBD1 on 5 matching bases. The CDR3 runs to 14 residues. Looked up from germline, CDR1 is MNHEY and CDR2 is SMNVEV (reference sequence). Deletions cut 3 bases from V and 0 bases from J, with 8 bases between. The CDR3 sequence: CASSFRAANYGYTF. The DNA for the CDR3 is TGTGCCAGCAGTTTCAGGGCCGCTAACTATGGCTACACCTTC.